Each of the 2 T cell receptor beta chains below was sequenced from the same sample in a study of Graves' ophthalmopathy and Graves' hyperthyroidism (dated by TCRdb to the late 2010s). Instrument on record: Illumina HiSeq 2000. For repertoire sequencing, TCR beta CDR3 regions were amplified from RNA transcripts. A first-round RT-PCR used HTBI primers with the Qiagen OneStep RT-PCR kit, followed by a second-round multiplex PCR, size selection and purification. The public reads were reprocessed in TCRdb via fastp at Q25 and MiXCR, keeping in-frame beta chains. All rows with the same CDR3 protein become a single entry with the most common DNA and genes. The sample includes around 1,200,000 distinct CDR3 sequences, with about 40% observed a single time. The ten biggest clones cover around 10% of the sample. Input material: peripheral blood or thyroid tissue (not recorded which). The receptors shown here come from an adult man with Graves' hyperthyroidism.

This clonotype was detected only a few times. The rearrangement joins TRBV2 to TRBJ1-2; 7 bases map to TRBD1. Germline CDR1 is SNHLY and CDR2 is FYNNEI. This CDR3 comprises 17 residues. V lost 5 bases and J lost 6; bases outside the gene matches: 18. CDR3 bases: TGTGCCAGCAGTTGCGACAGGGCCCTACTGAATTGCGATGGCTACACCTTC. The encoded protein is CASSCDRALLNCDGYTF.

Many counts were recorded for this clonotype. The J gene is TRBJ1-2, the V gene TRBV5-1; 7 nucleotides agree with TRBD1. The germline V gene has CDR1 SGHRS and CDR2 YFSETQ. The CDR3 is made up of 15 amino acids. The junction had 9 bases not matched to a gene; V was cut back by 4 bases and J by 3 bases. DNA for the CDR3: TGCGCCAGCAGCACAACCGGACAGGAGGACTATGGCTACACCTTC. Its protein is CASSTTGQEDYGYTF.